The table lists the clone carrying this T cell receptor beta chain with a few counts. Its antigen is unidentified. Genomic DNA templated the TCR beta VDJ and CDR3 profiling. MiXCR, run by TCRdb on the reads, gives a single entry per CDR3 protein. The sample has approximately 80,000 distinct CDR3 sequences; about 70% are singletons. Germline lookup yields CDR1 SGHVS and CDR2 FNYEAQ. The CDR3 loop spans 13 amino acids. The V and J ends lost 10 bases and 5 bases respectively, with 15 bases between them. The source of the sample is a study of CD8+CD57+ T cells in acquired aplastic anemia. Patients sequenced had flow cytometry evidence of CD8+CD57+ cell expansion. Every patient presented with severe acquired aplastic anemia. Patient blood was sampled before any therapy had been received. Regarding the study as a whole: Sharing between patients and controls was observed for over 25 CD8+ CDR3 sequences.

The receptor's source is a human donor with aplastic anemia. This sequence joins TRBV7-6 and TRBJ2-1; D may be TRBD2 (5 bases). Sequencing was performed on sorted CD4+, CD8+, or CD8+CD57+ T cells (not recorded which) from PBMCs. CDR3 nucleotide sequence: TGTGCCATCAGTCGGCAGGAGGACAATGAGCAGTTCTTC. Translating it yields CAISRQEDNEQFF.